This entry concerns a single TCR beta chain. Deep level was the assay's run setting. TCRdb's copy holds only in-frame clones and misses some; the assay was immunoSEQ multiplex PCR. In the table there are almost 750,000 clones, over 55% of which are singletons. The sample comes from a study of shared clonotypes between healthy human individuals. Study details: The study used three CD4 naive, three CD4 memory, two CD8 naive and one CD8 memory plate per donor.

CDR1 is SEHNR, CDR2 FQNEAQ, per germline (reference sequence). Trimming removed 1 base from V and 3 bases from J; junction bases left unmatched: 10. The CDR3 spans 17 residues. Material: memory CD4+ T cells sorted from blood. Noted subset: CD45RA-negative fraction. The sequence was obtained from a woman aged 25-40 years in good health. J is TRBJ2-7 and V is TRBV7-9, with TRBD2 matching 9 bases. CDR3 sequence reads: CASSLGSAGGAIYEQYF. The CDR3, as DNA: TGTGCCAGCAGCTTAGGGTCAGCGGGAGGAGCTATCTACGAGCAGTACTTC.